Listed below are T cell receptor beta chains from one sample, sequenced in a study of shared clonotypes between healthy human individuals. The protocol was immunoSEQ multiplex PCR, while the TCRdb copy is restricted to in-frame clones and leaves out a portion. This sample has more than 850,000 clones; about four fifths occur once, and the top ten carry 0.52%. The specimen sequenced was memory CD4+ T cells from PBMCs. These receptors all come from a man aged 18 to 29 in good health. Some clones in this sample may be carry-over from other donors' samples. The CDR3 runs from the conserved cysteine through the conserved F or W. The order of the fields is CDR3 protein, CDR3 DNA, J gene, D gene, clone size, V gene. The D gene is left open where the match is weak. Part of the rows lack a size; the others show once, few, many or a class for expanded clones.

CDR3aa: CAWARGRTEAFF
CDR3nt: TGTGCCTGGGCCAGGGGGCGTACTGAAGCTTTCTTT
j_gene: TRBJ1-1
d_gene: TRBD1
abundance: NA
v_gene: TRBV30

CDR3aa: CAWSGQLNTEAFF
CDR3nt: TGTGCCTGGAGTGGACAGTTGAACACTGAAGCTTTCTTT
j_gene: TRBJ1-1
d_gene: NA
abundance: once
v_gene: TRBV30

CDR3aa: CASRPTASGGELFF
CDR3nt: TGTGCCAGCAGACCAACGGCTAGCGGCGGGGAGCTGTTTTTT
j_gene: TRBJ2-2
d_gene: TRBD2
abundance: once
v_gene: TRBV7-3

CDR3aa: CATSILGLAGGPRYEQYF
CDR3nt: TGTGCCACCAGCATCCTTGGCCTAGCGGGAGGGCCAAGGTACGAGCAGTACTTC
j_gene: TRBJ2-7
d_gene: TRBD2
abundance: NA
v_gene: TRBV15

CDR3aa: CASRRTGTANTGELFF
CDR3nt: TGTGCCAGCAGACGTACCGGGACAGCGAACACCGGGGAGCTGTTTTTT
j_gene: TRBJ2-2
d_gene: TRBD1
abundance: NA
v_gene: TRBV28

CDR3aa: CASSPSLITGGPEAFF
CDR3nt: TGTGCCAGCTCACCTTCCCTAATCACAGGGGGGCCTGAAGCTTTCTTT
j_gene: TRBJ1-1
d_gene: TRBD1
abundance: NA
v_gene: TRBV18

CDR3aa: CAWNPGTPRNEQFF
CDR3nt: TGTGCCTGGAACCCCGGGACCCCCCGAAATGAGCAGTTCTTC
j_gene: TRBJ2-1
d_gene: NA
abundance: few
v_gene: TRBV30

CDR3aa: CASSIGTASNYGYTF
CDR3nt: TGTGCCAGTAGTATAGGGACCGCATCAAACTATGGCTACACCTTC
j_gene: TRBJ1-2
d_gene: NA
abundance: once
v_gene: TRBV19

CDR3aa: CASSLERGFGGRRGAGELFF
CDR3nt: TGTGCCAGTTCGTTAGAAAGAGGATTTGGCGGGAGGCGGGGTGCCGGGGAGCTGTTTTTT
j_gene: TRBJ2-2
d_gene: TRBD2
abundance: NA
v_gene: TRBV19

CDR3aa: CATSTGARSGNTIYF
CDR3nt: TGTGCCACCTCAACCGGGGCGCGCTCTGGAAACACCATATATTTT
j_gene: TRBJ1-3
d_gene: NA
abundance: NA
v_gene: TRBV15

CDR3aa: CASSDGEGDTQYF
CDR3nt: TGCGCCAGCAGTGATGGGGAAGGAGATACGCAGTATTTT
j_gene: TRBJ2-3
d_gene: NA
abundance: NA
v_gene: TRBV5-1

CDR3aa: CASSLGQRGGQPQHF
CDR3nt: TGTGCCAGCAGTTTAGGGCAGAGGGGAGGTCAGCCCCAGCATTTT
j_gene: TRBJ1-5
d_gene: NA
abundance: NA
v_gene: TRBV28

CDR3aa: CASSDSILIGGLELETQYF
CDR3nt: TGTGCCAGCAGTGACTCGATATTAATTGGGGGGCTGGAGCTGGAGACCCAGTACTTC
j_gene: TRBJ2-5
d_gene: NA
abundance: NA
v_gene: TRBV6-4

CDR3aa: CASSLYGGAEETQYF
CDR3nt: TGCGCCAGCAGCTTGTATGGGGGAGCGGAAGAGACCCAGTACTTC
j_gene: TRBJ2-5
d_gene: NA
abundance: few
v_gene: TRBV5-1

CDR3aa: CASSDSGHNEKLFF
CDR3nt: TGTGCCAGCAGCGACTCGGGACATAATGAAAAACTGTTTTTT
j_gene: TRBJ1-4
d_gene: NA
abundance: NA
v_gene: TRBV9

CDR3aa: CASSYEGRTRQPQHF
CDR3nt: TGTGCCAGCAGTTATGAGGGACGGACAAGGCAGCCCCAGCATTTT
j_gene: TRBJ1-5
d_gene: NA
abundance: NA
v_gene: TRBV28

CDR3aa: CASSSGPGRTGELFF
CDR3nt: TGTGCCAGCAGCTCGGGGCCCGGGCGGACCGGGGAGCTGTTTTTT
j_gene: TRBJ2-2
d_gene: NA
abundance: NA
v_gene: TRBV11-2

CDR3aa: CSVYRGGDEQFF
CDR3nt: TGCAGCGTATACAGAGGGGGCGATGAGCAGTTCTTC
j_gene: TRBJ2-1
d_gene: TRBD1
abundance: once
v_gene: TRBV29-1

CDR3aa: CASSYGAGHGYTF
CDR3nt: TGTGCCAGCAGTTACGGCGCAGGGCATGGCTACACCTTC
j_gene: TRBJ1-2
d_gene: NA
abundance: NA
v_gene: TRBV6-6

CDR3aa: CASSQDKGGGTDTQYF
CDR3nt: TGCGCCAGCAGCCAAGATAAAGGGGGCGGAACAGATACGCAGTATTTT
j_gene: TRBJ2-3
d_gene: TRBD1
abundance: NA
v_gene: TRBV4-3

CDR3aa: CASSNSGNTIYF
CDR3nt: TGTGCCAGCAGCAACAGTGGAAACACCATATATTTT
j_gene: TRBJ1-3
d_gene: NA
abundance: few
v_gene: TRBV6-1

CDR3aa: CASSPRGDANTGELFF
CDR3nt: TGTGCCAGCAGCCCCCGGGGAGACGCGAACACCGGGGAGCTGTTTTTT
j_gene: TRBJ2-2
d_gene: NA
abundance: NA
v_gene: TRBV9

CDR3aa: CASSSPDFTWTGRDYTF
CDR3nt: TGTGCCAGCAGTTCTCCCGACTTTACGTGGACGGGACGGGACTACACCTTC
j_gene: TRBJ1-2
d_gene: NA
abundance: NA
v_gene: TRBV28

CDR3aa: CASSLRNTRQPQHF
CDR3nt: TGTGCCAGCAGTTTACGGAATACGAGACAGCCCCAGCATTTT
j_gene: TRBJ1-5
d_gene: NA
abundance: NA
v_gene: TRBV6-5

CDR3aa: CASTGGLVVGQQYF
CDR3nt: TGTGCCAGCACAGGGGGACTAGTGGTGGGCCAGCAGTACTTC
j_gene: TRBJ2-7
d_gene: NA
abundance: NA
v_gene: TRBV28

CDR3aa: CASRRGGSYEQYF
CDR3nt: TGTGCCAGCAGGCGAGGAGGCTCCTACGAGCAGTACTTC
j_gene: TRBJ2-7
d_gene: NA
abundance: NA
v_gene: TRBV6-5

CDR3aa: CATSGGLTGGETQYF
CDR3nt: TGTGCCACCAGCGGGGGTTTAACGGGCGGGGAGACCCAGTACTTC
j_gene: TRBJ2-5
d_gene: TRBD2
abundance: NA
v_gene: TRBV10-3

CDR3aa: CASSDVFSYEQYF
CDR3nt: TGTGCCAGCAGTGACGTGTTCTCCTACGAGCAGTACTTC
j_gene: TRBJ2-7
d_gene: NA
abundance: few
v_gene: TRBV2

CDR3aa: CASSSGLTNTGELFF
CDR3nt: TGTGCCAGCTCCAGTGGGCTAACGAACACCGGGGAGCTGTTTTTT
j_gene: TRBJ2-2
d_gene: NA
abundance: NA
v_gene: TRBV2

CDR3aa: CASRTGTGADTEAFF
CDR3nt: TGTGCCAGCAGAACCGGGACAGGGGCGGACACTGAAGCTTTCTTT
j_gene: TRBJ1-1
d_gene: TRBD1
abundance: many
v_gene: TRBV2

CDR3aa: CASSPRDRDTGELFF
CDR3nt: TGTGCCAGCTCCCCCCGAGACAGGGACACCGGGGAGCTGTTTTTT
j_gene: TRBJ2-2
d_gene: TRBD1
abundance: NA
v_gene: TRBV28

CDR3aa: CASITGGSKVFTYEQYF
CDR3nt: TGTGCCAGCATCACGGGGGGCTCCAAGGTTTTTACCTACGAGCAGTACTTC
j_gene: TRBJ2-7
d_gene: NA
abundance: NA
v_gene: TRBV2

CDR3aa: CSGRQGWGMNTEAFF
CDR3nt: TGCAGCGGGAGACAGGGATGGGGAATGAACACTGAAGCTTTCTTT
j_gene: TRBJ1-1
d_gene: TRBD1
abundance: few
v_gene: TRBV29-1

CDR3aa: CASSQGLAEETQYF
CDR3nt: TGTGCCAGCAGCCAGGGACTAGCTGAAGAGACCCAGTACTTC
j_gene: TRBJ2-5
d_gene: TRBD2
abundance: NA
v_gene: TRBV9

CDR3aa: CASSLGQTEAFF
CDR3nt: TGTGCCAGCAGCTTGGGACAGACAGAAGCTTTCTTT
j_gene: TRBJ1-1
d_gene: NA
abundance: NA
v_gene: TRBV5-6

CDR3aa: CASSDTQFNQPQHF
CDR3nt: TGTGCCAGCAGTGATACGCAGTTCAATCAGCCCCAGCATTTT
j_gene: TRBJ1-5
d_gene: NA
abundance: few
v_gene: TRBV2

CDR3aa: CASSLPGSGDTQYF
CDR3nt: TGTGCCAGCAGCTTACCTGGGAGTGGGGATACGCAGTATTTT
j_gene: TRBJ2-3
d_gene: NA
abundance: NA
v_gene: TRBV7-9